In its sample, the clone carrying this T cell receptor beta chain was seen once. This record comes from a study of blood T cell repertoires in COVID-19. V was clipped by 4 bases and J by 5 bases; unmatched bases: 9. The CDR3 contains 15 residues. Germline V CDR1 and CDR2: LGHNA, YNFKEQ. The assay was immunoSEQ multiplex PCR, and TCRdb's table has in-frame clones only and misses some. Of some 150,000 clones listed, nearly 85% are singletons. Specimen: peripheral blood. J is TRBJ2-5 and V is TRBV4-2, with 8 bases aligning to TRBD1. This TCR derives from a human donor in a cohort sampled during active COVID-19. This CDR3 reads CASSRGQGAGETQYF. DNA for the CDR3: TGTGCCAGCAGCCGAGGCCAGGGGGCCGGGGAGACCCAGTACTTC.